This TCR beta chain was captured in a study of OX40 agonist ivuxolimab in advanced cancers. Regarding the study as a whole: Some of the nonresponding patients also showed low levels of normalized T-cell clonal expansion. At 0.1 to 3.0 mg/kg and by week 6, CD4+ and CD8+ T cells in the blood had expanded clonally. Those patients achieving a partial response at 0.1-3.0 mg/kg showed among the lowest clonal expansion.

Measured with immunoSEQ multiplex PCR; TCRdb has only the in-frame clones, and not every one. The profile covers about 100,000 clones, with 70% to 90% appearing a single time and roughly 0.15% taken by the ten largest. The CDR3 totals 14 residues. Germline loops: CDR1 MNHEY, CDR2 SVGAGI. Trimming cost V 6 bases and J 4 bases, with 15 bases left between them. Regarding this clone: Its antigen is unknown.

The specimen was CD4+ or CD8+ T cells sorted from blood, collected in a trial of the OX40 agonist ivuxolimab. This chain joins TRBV6-5 and TRBJ2-5, with D perhaps matching TRBD1 (5 bases). The source is an adult with an advanced solid tumor such as melanoma, head and neck, liver or kidney cancer. The CDR3 bases are TGTGCCAGCAGCCCCCTGGGGCTAGGAGAGACCCAGTACTTC. Translation gives CASSPLGLGETQYF.